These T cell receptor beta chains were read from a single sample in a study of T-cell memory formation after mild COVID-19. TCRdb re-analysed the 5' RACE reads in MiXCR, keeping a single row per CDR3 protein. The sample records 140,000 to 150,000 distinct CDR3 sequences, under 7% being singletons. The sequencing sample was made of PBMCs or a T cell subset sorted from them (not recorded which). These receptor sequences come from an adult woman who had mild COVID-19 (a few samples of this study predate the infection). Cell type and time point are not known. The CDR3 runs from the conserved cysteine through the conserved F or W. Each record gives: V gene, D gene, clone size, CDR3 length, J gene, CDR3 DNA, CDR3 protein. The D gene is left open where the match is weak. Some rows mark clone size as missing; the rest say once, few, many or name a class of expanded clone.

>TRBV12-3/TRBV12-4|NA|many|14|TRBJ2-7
TGTGCCAGCAGCCGTGGCCCGACCCACTACGAGCAGTACTTC
CASSRGPTHYEQYF
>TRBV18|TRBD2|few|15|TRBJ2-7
TGTGCCAGCTCACCCATACTAGCGGGAGGGTACGAGCAGTACTTC
CASSPILAGGYEQYF
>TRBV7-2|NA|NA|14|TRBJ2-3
TGTGCCAGCAGCTTAGGGGGGTCGGTAGATACGCAGTATTTT
CASSLGGSVDTQYF
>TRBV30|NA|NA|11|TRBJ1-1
TGTGCCTGGAACAGGAACACTGAAGCTTTCTTT
CAWNRNTEAFF
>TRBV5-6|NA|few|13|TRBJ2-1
TGTGCCAGCAGCTTACTAGTAGGGGATGAGCAGTTCTTC
CASSLLVGDEQFF
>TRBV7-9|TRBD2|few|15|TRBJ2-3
TGTGCCAGCAGCTTCATACGGACTAGCGCAGATACGCAGTATTTT
CASSFIRTSADTQYF
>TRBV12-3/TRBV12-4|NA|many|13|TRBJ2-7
TGTGCCAGCAGTTTTCGGGAGAAGGGTGAGCAGTACTTC
CASSFREKGEQYF
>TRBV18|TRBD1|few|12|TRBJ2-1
TGTGCCAGCTCACCTATGGGACAGGGAAAGTTCTTC
CASSPMGQGKFF
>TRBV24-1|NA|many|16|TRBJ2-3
TGTGCCACCAGTGATCGAGGGAGGGGGAGCACAGATACGCAGTATTTT
CATSDRGRGSTDTQYF
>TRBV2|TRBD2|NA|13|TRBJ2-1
TGTGCCAGCATAGCGGGGAAATACAATGAGCAGTTCTTC
CASIAGKYNEQFF
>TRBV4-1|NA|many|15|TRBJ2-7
TGCGCCAGCAGCCCAGTTTTGACTAGGGCGTCCGAGCAGTACTTC
CASSPVLTRASEQYF
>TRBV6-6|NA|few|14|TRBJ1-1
TGTGCCAGCACCACCACGGGGGGGGACACTGAAGCTTTCTTT
CASTTTGGDTEAFF
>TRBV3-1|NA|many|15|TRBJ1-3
TGTGCCAGCAGTCTTAAAACAGGGAGAAGAAACACCATATATTTT
CASSLKTGRRNTIYF
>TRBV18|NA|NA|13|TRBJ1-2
TGTGCCAGCTCACCAAGCAGGGAATCATACTACACCTTC
CASSPSRESYYTF
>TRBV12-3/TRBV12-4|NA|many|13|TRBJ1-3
TGTGCCAGCAGTTCCCTCTCTGGAAACACCATATATTTT
CASSSLSGNTIYF
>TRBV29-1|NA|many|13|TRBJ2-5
TGCAGCATAAGCGGAAGGGCGGGCGAGACCCAGTACTTC
CSISGRAGETQYF
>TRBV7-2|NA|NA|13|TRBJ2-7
TGTGCCAGCACCTTACGGGGTCCCTACGAGCAGTACTTC
CASTLRGPYEQYF
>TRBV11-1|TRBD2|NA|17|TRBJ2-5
TGTGCCAGCAGCTTACCCTCTGCGGGGGGGCCGGTGGAGACCCAGTACTTC
CASSLPSAGGPVETQYF
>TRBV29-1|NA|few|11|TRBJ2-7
TGCAGCGTTGACGACTACTCCGAGCAGTACTTC
CSVDDYSEQYF
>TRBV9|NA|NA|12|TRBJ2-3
TGTGCCAGCAGCGCCTTCACAGATACGCAGTATTTT
CASSAFTDTQYF
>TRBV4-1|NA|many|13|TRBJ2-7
TGCGCCAGCAGCCGCGGACCGGTCTACGAGCAGTACTTC
CASSRGPVYEQYF
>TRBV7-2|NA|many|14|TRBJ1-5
TGTGCCAGCAGCTTACGGCAGGGGAATCAGCCCCAGCATTTT
CASSLRQGNQPQHF
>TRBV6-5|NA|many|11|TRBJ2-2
TGTGCCAGCAGTAAATACGGGGAGCTGTTTTTT
CASSKYGELFF
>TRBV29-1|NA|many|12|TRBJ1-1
TGCAGCGTTGGGGGGGGGAACACTGAAGCTTTCTTT
CSVGGGNTEAFF
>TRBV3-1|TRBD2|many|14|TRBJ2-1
TGTGCCAGCAGCCGATTAGCGGGAGTCAATGAGCAGTTCTTC
CASSRLAGVNEQFF
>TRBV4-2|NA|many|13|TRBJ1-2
TGTGCCAGCAGCCAAACCCGGAACTATGGCTACACCTTC
CASSQTRNYGYTF
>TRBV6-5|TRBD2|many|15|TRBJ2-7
TGTGCCAGCAGTTCCCCTCGGGCTAGCGGGAACGAGCAGTACTTC
CASSSPRASGNEQYF
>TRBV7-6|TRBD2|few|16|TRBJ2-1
TGTGCCAGCAGCTTAGCATGGCGGGGGGGGAGGCGGGAGCAGTTCTTC
CASSLAWRGGRREQFF
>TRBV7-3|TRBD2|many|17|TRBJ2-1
TGTGCCAGCAGCCCCCAGAGCGGGAGGTCTTCCTACAATGAGCAGTTCTTC
CASSPQSGRSSYNEQFF
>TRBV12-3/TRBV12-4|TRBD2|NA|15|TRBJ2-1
TGTGCCAGCAGCCTAGGACTAGCGGGAGTCAGTGAGCAGTTCTTC
CASSLGLAGVSEQFF
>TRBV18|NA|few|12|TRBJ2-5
TGTGCCAGCTCACCGTACCAAGAGACCCAGTACTTC
CASSPYQETQYF
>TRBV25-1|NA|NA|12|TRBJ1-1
TGTGCCAGCAGTGAATCGGCAGGGGTGGCTTTCTTT
CASSESAGVAFF
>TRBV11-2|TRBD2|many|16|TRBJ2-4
TGTGCCAGCAGCTCCATAACGGCTAGCGGCAAAAACATTCAGTACTTC
CASSSITASGKNIQYF
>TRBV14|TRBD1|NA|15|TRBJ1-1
TGTGCCAGCAGCCAACAGGGACAGGTGAACACTGAAGCTTTCTTT
CASSQQGQVNTEAFF
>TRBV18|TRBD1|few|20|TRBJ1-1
TGTGCCAGCTCAATCGTTGCTTTGACGGGGACAGGGTCGGGGAACACTGAAGCTTTCTTT
CASSIVALTGTGSGNTEAFF
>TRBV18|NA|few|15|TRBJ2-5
TGTGCCAGCTCACCGTTGGAGGGGGCCCGTGAGACCCAGTACTTC
CASSPLEGARETQYF
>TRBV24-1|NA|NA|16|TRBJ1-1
TGTGCCACCAGTGAGGCCCCAAAGGGCCCCCGGCCTGAAGCTTTCTTT
CATSEAPKGPRPEAFF
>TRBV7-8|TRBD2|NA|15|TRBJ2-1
TGTGCCAGCAGCTTAGGCGGGGGAGACCACAATGAGCAGTTCTTC
CASSLGGGDHNEQFF
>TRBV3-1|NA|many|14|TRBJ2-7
TGTGCCAGCAGCCCAGGGACTTTTACCTACGAGCAGTACTTC
CASSPGTFTYEQYF
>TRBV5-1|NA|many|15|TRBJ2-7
TGCGCCAGCACATCAAATCCGGGACTCTCGAACGAGCAGTACTTC
CASTSNPGLSNEQYF
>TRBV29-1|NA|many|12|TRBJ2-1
TGCAGCGTTGTAGTCCAGGCCAATGAGCAGTTCTTC
CSVVVQANEQFF
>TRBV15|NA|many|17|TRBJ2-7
TGTGCCACCAGCAGAGGCCCCATCGGAACAAGTTCGAACGAGCAGTACTTC
CATSRGPIGTSSNEQYF
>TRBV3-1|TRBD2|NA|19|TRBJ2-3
TGTGCCAGCAGCCAAGCTGGGCGAGGACTAGCGGCTATCACAGATACGCAGTATTTT
CASSQAGRGLAAITDTQYF
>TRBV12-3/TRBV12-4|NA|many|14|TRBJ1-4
TGTGCCAGCAGTTTTTCGGGGGGGGTCGAAAAACTGTTTTTT
CASSFSGGVEKLFF
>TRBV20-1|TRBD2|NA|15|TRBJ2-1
TGCAGTGCTAGGGCAACTAGCGGGAGGCCCAATGAGCAGTTCTTC
CSARATSGRPNEQFF
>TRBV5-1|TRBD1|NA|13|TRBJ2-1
TGCGCCAGCAGCTGGGACAGGGGAAATGAGCAGTTCTTC
CASSWDRGNEQFF
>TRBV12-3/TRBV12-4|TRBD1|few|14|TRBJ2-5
TGTGCCAGCAGTTTTGGACAGGGACAAGAGACCCAGTACTTC
CASSFGQGQETQYF
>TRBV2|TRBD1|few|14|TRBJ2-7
TGTGCCAGCAGTATCGGGACAGGAAAGCCCGAGCAGTACTTC
CASSIGTGKPEQYF
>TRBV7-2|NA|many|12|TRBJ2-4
TGTGCCAGCAGCTTAGATGGAGCATCGCAGTACTTC
CASSLDGASQYF
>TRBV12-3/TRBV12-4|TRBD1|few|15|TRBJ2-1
TGTGCCAGCAGGTCCAGGGGGCTCCCCTACAATGAGCAGTTCTTC
CASRSRGLPYNEQFF
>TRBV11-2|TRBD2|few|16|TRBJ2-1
TGTGCCAGCAGCTATGGGGTCTGGGCGGGAGGCAATGAGCAGTTCTTC
CASSYGVWAGGNEQFF
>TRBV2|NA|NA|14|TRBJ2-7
TGTGCCAGCAGTGAGAGCTATACATCCCACGAGCAGTACTTC
CASSESYTSHEQYF
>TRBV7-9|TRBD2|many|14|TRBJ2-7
TGTGCCAGCGGGGGTGCGGGAGTGTGGTACGAGCAGTACTTC
CASGGAGVWYEQYF
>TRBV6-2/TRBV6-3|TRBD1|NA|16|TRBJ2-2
TGTGCCAGCAGTTCCTTCGGGACAGGGGATCACGGGGAGCTGTTTTTT
CASSSFGTGDHGELFF
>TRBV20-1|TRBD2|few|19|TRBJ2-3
TGCAGTGCTAGAGTCGTCTTCGGGTTGGGTACTAGCGGGCCAGATACGCAGTATTTT
CSARVVFGLGTSGPDTQYF
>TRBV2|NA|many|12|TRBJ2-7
TGTGCCAGCAATTGGTCCGGCTACGAGCAGTACTTC
CASNWSGYEQYF
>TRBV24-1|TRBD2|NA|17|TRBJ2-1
TGTGCCACCAGTGATTTGTCGGGGGAGGGCCGATTTAATGAGCAGTTCTTC
CATSDLSGEGRFNEQFF
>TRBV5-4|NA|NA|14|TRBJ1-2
TGTGCCAGCAGCTCACCGATTGAGGTGCACGACTACACCTTC
CASSSPIEVHDYTF
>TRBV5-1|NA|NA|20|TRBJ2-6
TGCGCCAGCAGCTTGGCGCGGGAATCACGACAGCCCTCTGGGGCCAACGTCCTGACTTTC
CASSLARESRQPSGANVLTF